These T cell receptor beta chains were read from a single sample in a study of blood T cell repertoires in COVID-19. The data were produced by immunoSEQ multiplex PCR, yet TCRdb's version contains in-frame clones alone and is incomplete. Here the sample spans roughly 50,000 clones, over 75% being singletons. Sample: peripheral blood. These receptors all come from a woman aged 40 to 49 with active COVID-19. CDR3s leave out the opening cysteine and the closing phenylalanine or tryptophan.

v_gene	j_gene	CDR3aa
TRBV7-8	TRBJ1-1	ASSLVGGVEAF
TRBV6-6	TRBJ2-3	ASARADTQY
TRBV11-3	TRBJ2-7	ASSSSRNEQY
TRBV6-1	TRBJ1-1	ASSDNRVTEAF
TRBV19	TRBJ2-1	ASSIAGGPYYNEQF
TRBV10-3	TRBJ1-4	AISDEIAFEKLF
TRBV11-3	TRBJ2-2	ASTQLATNTGELF
TRBV30	TRBJ1-2	AWSPNSGATYGYT
TRBV3-1/TRBV3-2	TRBJ1-4	ASSQRDRSSEKLF
TRBV6-6	TRBJ2-7	ASRGAGATYEQY
TRBV19	TRBJ2-3	ASSSRTAGTATDTQY
TRBV24-1	TRBJ2-5	ATSDLQKGKETQY
TRBV30	TRBJ2-7	AWSVASYEQY
TRBV2	TRBJ1-1	ASGADMNTEAF
TRBV19	TRBJ2-5	ASSLRGPMGTQY
TRBV9	TRBJ2-3	ASNGGSTDTQY
TRBV6-6	TRBJ2-3	ASTPEGGPRDTQY